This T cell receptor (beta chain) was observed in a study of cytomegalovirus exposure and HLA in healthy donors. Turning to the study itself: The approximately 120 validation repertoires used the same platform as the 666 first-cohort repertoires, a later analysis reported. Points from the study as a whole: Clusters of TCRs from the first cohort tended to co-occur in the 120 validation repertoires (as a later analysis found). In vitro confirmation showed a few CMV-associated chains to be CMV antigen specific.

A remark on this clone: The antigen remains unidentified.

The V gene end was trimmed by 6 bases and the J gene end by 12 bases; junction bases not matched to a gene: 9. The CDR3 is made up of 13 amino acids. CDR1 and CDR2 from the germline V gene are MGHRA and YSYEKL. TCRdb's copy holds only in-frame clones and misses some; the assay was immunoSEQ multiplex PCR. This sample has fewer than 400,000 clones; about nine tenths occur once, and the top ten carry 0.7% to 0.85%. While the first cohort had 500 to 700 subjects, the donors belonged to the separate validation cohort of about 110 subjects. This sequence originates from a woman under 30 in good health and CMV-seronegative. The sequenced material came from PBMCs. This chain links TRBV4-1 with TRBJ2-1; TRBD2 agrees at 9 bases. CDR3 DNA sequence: TGCGCCAGCAGGACTAGCGGCTTACCGGGGCAGTTCTTC. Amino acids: CASRTSGLPGQFF.